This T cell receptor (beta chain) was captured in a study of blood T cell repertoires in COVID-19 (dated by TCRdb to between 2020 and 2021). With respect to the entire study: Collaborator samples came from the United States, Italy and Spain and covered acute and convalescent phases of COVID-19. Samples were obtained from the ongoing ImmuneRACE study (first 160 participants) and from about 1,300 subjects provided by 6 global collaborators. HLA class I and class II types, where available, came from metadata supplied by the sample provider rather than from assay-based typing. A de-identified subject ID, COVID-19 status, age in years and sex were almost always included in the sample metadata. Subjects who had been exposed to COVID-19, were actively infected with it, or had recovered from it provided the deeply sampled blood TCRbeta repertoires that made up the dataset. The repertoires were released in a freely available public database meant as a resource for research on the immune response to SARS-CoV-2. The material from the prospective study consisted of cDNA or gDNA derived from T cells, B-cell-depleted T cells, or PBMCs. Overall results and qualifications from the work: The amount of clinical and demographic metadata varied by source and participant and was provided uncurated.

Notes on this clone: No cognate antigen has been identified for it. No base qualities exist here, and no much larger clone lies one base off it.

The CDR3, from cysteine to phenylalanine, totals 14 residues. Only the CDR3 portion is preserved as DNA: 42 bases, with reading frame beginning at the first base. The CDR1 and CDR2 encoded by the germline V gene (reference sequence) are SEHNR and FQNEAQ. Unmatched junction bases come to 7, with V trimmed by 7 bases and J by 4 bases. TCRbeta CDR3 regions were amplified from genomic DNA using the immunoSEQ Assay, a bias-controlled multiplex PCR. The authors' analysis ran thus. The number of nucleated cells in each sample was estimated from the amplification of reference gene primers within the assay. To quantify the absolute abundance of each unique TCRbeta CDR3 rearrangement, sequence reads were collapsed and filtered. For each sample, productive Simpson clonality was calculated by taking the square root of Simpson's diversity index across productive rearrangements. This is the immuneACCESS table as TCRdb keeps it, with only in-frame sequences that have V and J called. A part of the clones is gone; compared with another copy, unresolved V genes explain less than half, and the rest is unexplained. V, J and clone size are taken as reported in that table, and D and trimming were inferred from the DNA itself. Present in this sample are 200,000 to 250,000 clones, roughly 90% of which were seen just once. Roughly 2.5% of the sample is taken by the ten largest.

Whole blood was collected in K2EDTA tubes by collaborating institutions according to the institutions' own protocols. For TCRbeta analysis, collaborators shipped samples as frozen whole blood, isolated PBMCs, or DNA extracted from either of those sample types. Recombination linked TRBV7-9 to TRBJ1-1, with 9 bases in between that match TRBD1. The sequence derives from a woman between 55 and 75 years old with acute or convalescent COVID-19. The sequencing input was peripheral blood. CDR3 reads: CASNSQGASTEAFF. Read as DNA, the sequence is TGTGCCAGCAACTCACAGGGGGCAAGCACTGAAGCTTTCTTT.